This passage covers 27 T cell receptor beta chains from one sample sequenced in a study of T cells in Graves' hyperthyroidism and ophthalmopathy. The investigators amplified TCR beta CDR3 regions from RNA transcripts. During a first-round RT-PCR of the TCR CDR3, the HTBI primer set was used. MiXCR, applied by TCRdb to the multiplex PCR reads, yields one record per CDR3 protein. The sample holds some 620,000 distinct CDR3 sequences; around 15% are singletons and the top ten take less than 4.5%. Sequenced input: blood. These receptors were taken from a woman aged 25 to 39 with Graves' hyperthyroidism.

The CDR3: CASSNGANVLTF. Here the CDR3 DNA reads TGTGCCAGCAGTAATGGGGCCAACGTCCTGACTTTC. The chain combines TRBV6-2 or TRBV6-3 with TRBJ2-6; D is unclear. This CDR3 has 12 amino acids. The ends were cut back, 5 bases at V and 3 bases at J, with 2 bases in the middle. Germline values: CDR1 MNHEY, CDR2 SVGEGT.

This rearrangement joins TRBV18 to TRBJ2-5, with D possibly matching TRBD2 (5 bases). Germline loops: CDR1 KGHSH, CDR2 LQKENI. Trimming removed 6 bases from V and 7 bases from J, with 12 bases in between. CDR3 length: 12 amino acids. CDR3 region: CASSQERGTQYF. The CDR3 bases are TGTGCCAGCTCGCAGGAACGGGGGACCCAGTACTTC.

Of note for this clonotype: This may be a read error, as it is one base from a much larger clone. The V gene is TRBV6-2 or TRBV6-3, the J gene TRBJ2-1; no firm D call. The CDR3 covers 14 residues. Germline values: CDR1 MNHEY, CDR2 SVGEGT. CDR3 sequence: CASIRDPVYNEQLF. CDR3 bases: TGTGCCAGCATTAGGGATCCCGTCTACAATGAGCAGTTGTTC.

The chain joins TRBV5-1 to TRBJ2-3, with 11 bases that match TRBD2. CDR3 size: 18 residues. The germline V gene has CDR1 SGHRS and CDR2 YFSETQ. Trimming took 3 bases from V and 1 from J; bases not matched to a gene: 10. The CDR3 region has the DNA TGCGCCAGCAGCTCGAGACTAGCGGGGATGTCTGGCACAGATACGCAGTATTTT. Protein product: CASSSRLAGMSGTDTQYF. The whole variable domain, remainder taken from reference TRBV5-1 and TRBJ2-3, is KAGVTQTPRYLIKTRGQQVTLSCSPISGHRSVSWYQQTPGQGLQFLFEYFSETQRNKGNFPGRFSGRQFSNSRSEMNVSTLELGDSALYLCASSSRLAGMSGTDTQYFGPGTRLTVL.

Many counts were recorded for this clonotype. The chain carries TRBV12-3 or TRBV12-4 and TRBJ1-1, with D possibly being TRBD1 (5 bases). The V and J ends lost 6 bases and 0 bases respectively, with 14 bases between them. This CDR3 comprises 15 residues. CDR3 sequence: CASRPSGQMNTEAFF. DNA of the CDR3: TGTGCCAGCAGACCGTCAGGACAAATGAACACTGAAGCTTTCTTT.

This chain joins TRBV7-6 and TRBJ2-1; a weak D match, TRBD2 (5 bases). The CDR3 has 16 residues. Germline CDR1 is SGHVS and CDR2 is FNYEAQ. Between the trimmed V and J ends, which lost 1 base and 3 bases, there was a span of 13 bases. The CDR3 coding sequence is TGTGCCAGCAGCTTAGTTCCGCGACGGGGCTACAATGAGCAGTTCTTC. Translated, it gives CASSLVPRRGYNEQFF.

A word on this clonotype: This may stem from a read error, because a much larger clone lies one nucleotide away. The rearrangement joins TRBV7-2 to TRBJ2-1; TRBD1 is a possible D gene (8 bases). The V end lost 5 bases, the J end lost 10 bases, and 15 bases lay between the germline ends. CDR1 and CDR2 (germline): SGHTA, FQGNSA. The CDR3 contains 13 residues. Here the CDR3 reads CASSLTGGAEQFF. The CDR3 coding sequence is TGTGCCAGCAGCCTCACAGGGGGGGCAGAGCAGTTCTTC. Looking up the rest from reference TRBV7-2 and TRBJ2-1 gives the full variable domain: GAGVSQSPSNKVTEKGKDVELRCDPISGHTALYWYRQSLGQGLEFLIYFQGNSAPDKSGLPSDRFSAERTGGSVSTLTIQRTQQEDSAVYLCASSLTGGAEQFFGPGTRLTVL.

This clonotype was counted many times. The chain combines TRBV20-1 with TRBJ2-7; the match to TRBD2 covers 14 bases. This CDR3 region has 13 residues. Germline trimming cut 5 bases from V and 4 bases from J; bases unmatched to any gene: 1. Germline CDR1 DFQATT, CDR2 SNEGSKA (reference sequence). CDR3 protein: CSAGTSGSYEQYF. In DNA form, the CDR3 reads TGCAGTGCTGGGACTAGCGGGAGTTACGAGCAGTACTTC.

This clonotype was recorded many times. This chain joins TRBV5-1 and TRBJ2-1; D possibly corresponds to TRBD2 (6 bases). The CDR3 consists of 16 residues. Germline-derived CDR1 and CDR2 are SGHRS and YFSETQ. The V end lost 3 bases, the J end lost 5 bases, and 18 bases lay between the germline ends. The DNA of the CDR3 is TGCGCCAGCAGCTCCTACCCTGCGACTAGAAACAATGAGCAGTTCTTC. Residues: CASSSYPATRNNEQFF.

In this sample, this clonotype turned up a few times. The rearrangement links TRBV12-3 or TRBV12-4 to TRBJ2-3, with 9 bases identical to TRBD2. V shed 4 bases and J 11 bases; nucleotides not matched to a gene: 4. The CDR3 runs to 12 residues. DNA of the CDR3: TGTGCCAGCAGTTCAGGGACTAGCAGGCAGTATTTT. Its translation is CASSSGTSRQYF.

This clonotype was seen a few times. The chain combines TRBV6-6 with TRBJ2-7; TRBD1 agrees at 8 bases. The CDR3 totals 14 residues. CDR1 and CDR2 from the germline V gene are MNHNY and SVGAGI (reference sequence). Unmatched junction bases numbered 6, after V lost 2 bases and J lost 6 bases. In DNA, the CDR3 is TGTGCCAGCAGTTACGGACAGGGCCGCTTCGAGCAGTACTTC. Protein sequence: CASSYGQGRFEQYF.

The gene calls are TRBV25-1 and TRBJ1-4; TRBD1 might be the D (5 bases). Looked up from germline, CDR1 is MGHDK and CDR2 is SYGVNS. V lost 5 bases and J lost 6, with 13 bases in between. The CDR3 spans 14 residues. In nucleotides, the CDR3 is TGTGCCAGCAGTACCCGGGACGGGCATGAAAAACTGTTTTTT. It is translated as CASSTRDGHEKLFF.

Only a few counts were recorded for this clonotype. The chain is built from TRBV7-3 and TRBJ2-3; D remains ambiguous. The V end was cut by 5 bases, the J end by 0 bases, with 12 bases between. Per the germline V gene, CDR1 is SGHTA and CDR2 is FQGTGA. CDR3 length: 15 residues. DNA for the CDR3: TGTGCCAGCAGCCCCCAATGGTATAGCACAGATACGCAGTATTTT. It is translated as CASSPQWYSTDTQYF.

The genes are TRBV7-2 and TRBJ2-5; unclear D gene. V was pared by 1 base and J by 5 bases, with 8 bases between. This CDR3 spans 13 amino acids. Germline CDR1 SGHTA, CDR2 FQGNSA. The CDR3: CASSLGPFETQYF. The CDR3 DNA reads TGTGCCAGCAGCTTAGGGCCCTTCGAGACCCAGTACTTC.

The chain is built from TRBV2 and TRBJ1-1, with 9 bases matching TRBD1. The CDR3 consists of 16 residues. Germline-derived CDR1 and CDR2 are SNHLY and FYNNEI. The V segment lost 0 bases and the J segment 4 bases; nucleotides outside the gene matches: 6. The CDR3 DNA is TGTGCCAGCAGTGAAGCGCTTCGGGGACAGGGCACTGAAGCTTTCTTT. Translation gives CASSEALRGQGTEAFF. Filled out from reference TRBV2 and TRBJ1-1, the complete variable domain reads EPEVTQTPSHQVTQMGQEVILRCVPISNHLYFYWYRQILGQKVEFLVSFYNNEISEKSEIFDDQFSVERPDGSNFTLKIRSTKLEDSAMYFCASSEALRGQGTEAFFGQGTRLTVV.

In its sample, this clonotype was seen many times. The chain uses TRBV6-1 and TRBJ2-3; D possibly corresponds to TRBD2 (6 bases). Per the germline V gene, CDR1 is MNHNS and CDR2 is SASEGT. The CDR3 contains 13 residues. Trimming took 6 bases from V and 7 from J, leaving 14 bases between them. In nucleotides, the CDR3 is TGTGCCAGCAGCTCCGTTGGGGGGAATACGCAGTATTTT. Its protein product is CASSSVGGNTQYF.

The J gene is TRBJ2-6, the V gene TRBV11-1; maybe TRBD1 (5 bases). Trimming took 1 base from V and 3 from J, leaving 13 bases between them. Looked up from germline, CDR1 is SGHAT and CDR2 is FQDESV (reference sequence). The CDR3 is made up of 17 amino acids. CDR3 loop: CASSLGVGRVGANVLTF. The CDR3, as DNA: TGTGCCAGCAGCTTAGGGGTTGGCAGGGTTGGGGCCAACGTCCTGACTTTC.

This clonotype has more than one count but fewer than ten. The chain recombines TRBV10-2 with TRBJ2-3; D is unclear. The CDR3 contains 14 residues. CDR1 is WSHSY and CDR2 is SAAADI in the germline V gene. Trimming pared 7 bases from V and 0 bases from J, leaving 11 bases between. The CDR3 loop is CASTDGTSTDTQYF. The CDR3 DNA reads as TGCGCCAGCACGGATGGTACTAGCACAGATACGCAGTATTTT.

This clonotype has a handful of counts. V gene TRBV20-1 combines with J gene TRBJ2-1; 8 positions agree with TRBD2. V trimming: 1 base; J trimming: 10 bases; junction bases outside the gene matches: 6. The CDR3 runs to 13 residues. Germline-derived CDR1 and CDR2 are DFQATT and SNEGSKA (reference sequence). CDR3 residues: CSARGGSGIEQFF. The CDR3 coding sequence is TGCAGTGCTAGAGGTGGTAGCGGGATCGAGCAGTTCTTC.

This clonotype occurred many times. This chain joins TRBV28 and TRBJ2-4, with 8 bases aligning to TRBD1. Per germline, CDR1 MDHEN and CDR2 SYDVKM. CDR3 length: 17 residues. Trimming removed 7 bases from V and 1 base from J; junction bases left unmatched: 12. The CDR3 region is CASTHTQGVVAKNIQYF. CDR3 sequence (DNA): TGTGCCAGCACCCACACACAGGGGGTGGTCGCCAAAAACATTCAGTACTTC.

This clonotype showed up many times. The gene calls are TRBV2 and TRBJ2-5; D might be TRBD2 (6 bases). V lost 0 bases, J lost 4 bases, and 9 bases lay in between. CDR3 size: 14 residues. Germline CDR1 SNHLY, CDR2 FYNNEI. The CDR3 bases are TGTGCCAGCAGTGAAGCGTACGGGGGAGAGACCCAGTACTTC. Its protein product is CASSEAYGGETQYF.

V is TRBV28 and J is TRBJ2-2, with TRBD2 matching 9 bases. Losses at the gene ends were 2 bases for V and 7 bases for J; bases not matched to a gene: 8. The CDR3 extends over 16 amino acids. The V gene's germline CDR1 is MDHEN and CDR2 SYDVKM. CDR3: CASSLRRTSAGGELFF. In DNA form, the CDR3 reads TGTGCCAGCAGTTTACGGCGGACTAGCGCTGGCGGGGAGCTGTTTTTT. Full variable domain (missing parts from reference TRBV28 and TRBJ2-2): DVKVTQSSRYLVKRTGEKVFLECVQDMDHENMFWYRQDPGLGLRLIYFSYDVKMKEKGDIPEGYSVSREKKERFSLILESASTNQTSMYLCASSLRRTSAGGELFFGEGSRLTVL.

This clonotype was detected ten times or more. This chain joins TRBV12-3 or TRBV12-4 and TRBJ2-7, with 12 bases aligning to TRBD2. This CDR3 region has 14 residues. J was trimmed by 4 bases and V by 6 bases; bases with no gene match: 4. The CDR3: CASRATSGSYEQYF. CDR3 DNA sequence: TGTGCCAGCAGGGCGACTAGCGGGAGTTACGAGCAGTACTTC.

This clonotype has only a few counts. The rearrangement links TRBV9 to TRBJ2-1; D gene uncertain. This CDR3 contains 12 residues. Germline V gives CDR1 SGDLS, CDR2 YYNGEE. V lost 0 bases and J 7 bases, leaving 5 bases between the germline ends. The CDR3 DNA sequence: TGTGCCAGCAGCGTAGGGATAAATGAGCAGTTCTTC. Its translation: CASSVGINEQFF.

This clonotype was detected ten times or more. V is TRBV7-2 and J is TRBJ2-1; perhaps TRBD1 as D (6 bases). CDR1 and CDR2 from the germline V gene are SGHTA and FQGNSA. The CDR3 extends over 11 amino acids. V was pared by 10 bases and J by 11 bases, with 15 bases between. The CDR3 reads CATRGNVQQFF. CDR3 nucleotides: TGTGCCACCAGGGGAAACGTCCAGCAGTTCTTC.

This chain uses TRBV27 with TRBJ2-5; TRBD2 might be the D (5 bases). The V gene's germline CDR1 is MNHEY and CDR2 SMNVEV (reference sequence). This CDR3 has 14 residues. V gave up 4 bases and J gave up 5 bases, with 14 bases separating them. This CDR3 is CASSSSGIDETQYF. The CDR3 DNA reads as TGTGCCAGCAGTTCCTCCGGGATAGACGAGACCCAGTACTTC.

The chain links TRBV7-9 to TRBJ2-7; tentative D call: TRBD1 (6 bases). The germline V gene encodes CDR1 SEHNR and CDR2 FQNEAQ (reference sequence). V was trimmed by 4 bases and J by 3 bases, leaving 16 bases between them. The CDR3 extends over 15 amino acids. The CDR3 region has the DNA TGTGCCAGCAGCTCTTCTACAGGGATCGGCTACGAGCAGTACTTC. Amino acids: CASSSSTGIGYEQYF.